This TCR beta chain stems from a study of T cells after yellow fever vaccination. About the study: Fractions containing few cells were prepared with SMART-Seq v4 Ultra Low Input. Study findings and constraints: Detected again after the booster were most primary-vaccination clones, at 95% to 97% CD4 and approximately 90% CD8. Weaker in magnitude, the secondary response showed a faster peak on day 5 versus 15.

TCR cDNA was made by 5'RACE template switching, adding a universal primer site and UMIs. TCRdb independently ran MiXCR on the 5' RACE reads; one entry per CDR3 protein. The sample lists more than 300,000 distinct CDR3 sequences; approximately 7% were seen once. Trimming removed 2 bases at V and 3 bases at J, with 18 bases between. The CDR3 is 17 amino acids. CDR1 is SGHRS and CDR2 is YFSETQ in the germline V gene. The sample holds a few counts of this clonotype. Its antigen is unidentified. The sequencing used PBMCs, collected about 41 days after the first yellow fever vaccination. V usage is TRBV5-1 and J usage is TRBJ2-1; D may correspond to TRBD1 or TRBD2 (6 bases each). The sequence came from a man between 18 and 35 years old who received the YFV17D yellow fever vaccine. This chain's CDR3 is CASSFRLGGGYYNEQFF. The CDR3, as DNA: TGCGCCAGCAGCTTCCGCCTTGGAGGGGGGTACTACAATGAGCAGTTCTTC. Together with reference TRBV5-1 and TRBJ2-1, the CDR3 gives the full variable domain: KAGVTQTPRYLIKTRGQQVTLSCSPISGHRSVSWYQQTPGQGLQFLFEYFSETQRNKGNFPGRFSGRQFSNSRSEMNVSTLELGDSALYLCASSFRLGGGYYNEQFFGPGTRLTVL.